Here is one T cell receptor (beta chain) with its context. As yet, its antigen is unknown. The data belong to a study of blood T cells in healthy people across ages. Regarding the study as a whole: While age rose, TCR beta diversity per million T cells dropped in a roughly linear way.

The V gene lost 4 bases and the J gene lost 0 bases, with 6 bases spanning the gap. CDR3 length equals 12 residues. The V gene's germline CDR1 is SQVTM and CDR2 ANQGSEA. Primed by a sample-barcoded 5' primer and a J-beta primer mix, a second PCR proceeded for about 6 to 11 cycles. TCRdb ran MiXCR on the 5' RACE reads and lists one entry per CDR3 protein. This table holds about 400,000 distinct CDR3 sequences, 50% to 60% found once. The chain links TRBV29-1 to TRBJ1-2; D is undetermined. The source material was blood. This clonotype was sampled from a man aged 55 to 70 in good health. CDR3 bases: TGCAGCGTTGTGAGCGCTAACTATGGCTACACCTTC. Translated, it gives CSVVSANYGYTF.